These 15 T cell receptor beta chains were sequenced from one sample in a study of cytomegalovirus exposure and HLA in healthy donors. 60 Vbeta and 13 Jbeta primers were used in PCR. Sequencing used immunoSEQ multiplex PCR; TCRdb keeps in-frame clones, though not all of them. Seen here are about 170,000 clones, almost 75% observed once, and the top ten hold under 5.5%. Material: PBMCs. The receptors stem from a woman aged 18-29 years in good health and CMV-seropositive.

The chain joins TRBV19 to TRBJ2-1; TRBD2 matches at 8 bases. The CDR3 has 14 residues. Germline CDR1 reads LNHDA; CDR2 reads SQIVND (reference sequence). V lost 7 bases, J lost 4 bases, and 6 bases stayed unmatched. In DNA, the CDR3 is TGTGCCAGTACTACTAGCGGCCATTACAATGAGCAGTTCTTC. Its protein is CASTTSGHYNEQFF. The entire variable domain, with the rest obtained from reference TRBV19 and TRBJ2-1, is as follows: DGGITQSPKYLFRKEGQNVTLSCEQNLNHDAMYWYRQDPGQGLRLIYYSQIVNDFQKGDIAEGYSVSREKKESFPLTVTSAQKNPTAFYLCASTTSGHYNEQFFGPGTRLTVL.

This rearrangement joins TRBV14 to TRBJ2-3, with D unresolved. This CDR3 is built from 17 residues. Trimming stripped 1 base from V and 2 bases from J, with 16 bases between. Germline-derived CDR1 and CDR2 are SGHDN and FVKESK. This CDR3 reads CASSQGETIIFTDTQYF. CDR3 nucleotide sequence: TGTGCCAGCAGCCAAGGAGAGACAATTATTTTCACAGATACGCAGTATTTT.

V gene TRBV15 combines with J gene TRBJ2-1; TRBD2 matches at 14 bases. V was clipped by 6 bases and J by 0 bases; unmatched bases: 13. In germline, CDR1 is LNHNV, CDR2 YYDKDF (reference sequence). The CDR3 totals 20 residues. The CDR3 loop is CATSGTGTSGGRPSYNEQFF. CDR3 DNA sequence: TGTGCCACCAGTGGGACCGGGACTAGCGGGGGACGCCCCTCCTACAATGAGCAGTTCTTC. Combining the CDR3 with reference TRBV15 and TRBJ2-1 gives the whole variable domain DAMVIQNPRYQVTQFGKPVTLSCSQTLNHNVMYWYQQKSSQAPKLLFHYYDKDFNNEADTPDNFQSRRPNTSFCFLDIRSPGLGDTAMYLCATSGTGTSGGRPSYNEQFFGPGTRLTVL.

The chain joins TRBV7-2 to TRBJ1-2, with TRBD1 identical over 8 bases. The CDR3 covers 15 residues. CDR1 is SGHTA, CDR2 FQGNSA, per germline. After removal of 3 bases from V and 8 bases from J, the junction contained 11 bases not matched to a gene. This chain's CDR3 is CASSFHTPGGGGYTF. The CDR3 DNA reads TGTGCCAGCAGCTTCCATACCCCAGGGGGCGGGGGCTACACCTTC.

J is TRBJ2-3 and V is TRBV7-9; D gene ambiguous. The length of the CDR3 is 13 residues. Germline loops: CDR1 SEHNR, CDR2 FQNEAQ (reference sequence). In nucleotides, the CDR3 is TGTGCGTCGACGTGGGCCCCCACAGATACGCAGTATTTT. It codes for CASTWAPTDTQYF. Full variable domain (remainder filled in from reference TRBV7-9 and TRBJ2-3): DTGVSQNPRHKITKRGQNVTFRCDPISEHNRLYWYRQTLGQGPEFLTYFQNEAQLEKSRLLSDRFSAERPKGSFSTLEIQRTEQGDSAMYLCASTWAPTDTQYFGPGTRLTVL.

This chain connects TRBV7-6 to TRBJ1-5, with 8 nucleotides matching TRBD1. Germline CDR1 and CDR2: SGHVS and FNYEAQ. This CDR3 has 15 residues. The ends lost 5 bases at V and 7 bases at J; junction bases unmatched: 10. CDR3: CASSAYRGVGQPQHF. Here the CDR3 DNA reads TGTGCCAGCAGCGCTTACAGGGGGGTAGGGCAGCCCCAGCATTTT.

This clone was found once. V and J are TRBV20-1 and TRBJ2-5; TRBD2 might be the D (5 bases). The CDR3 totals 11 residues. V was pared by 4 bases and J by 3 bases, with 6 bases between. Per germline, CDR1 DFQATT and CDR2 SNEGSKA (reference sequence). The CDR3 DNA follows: TGCAGTGCTACGAGGGAAGAGACCCAGTACTTC. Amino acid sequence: CSATREETQYF.

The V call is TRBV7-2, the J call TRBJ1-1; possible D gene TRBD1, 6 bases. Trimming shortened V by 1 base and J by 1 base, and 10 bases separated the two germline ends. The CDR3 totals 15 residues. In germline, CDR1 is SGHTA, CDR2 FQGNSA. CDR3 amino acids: CASSLEGTWNTEAFF. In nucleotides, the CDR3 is TGTGCCAGCAGCTTAGAAGGGACATGGAACACTGAAGCTTTCTTT.

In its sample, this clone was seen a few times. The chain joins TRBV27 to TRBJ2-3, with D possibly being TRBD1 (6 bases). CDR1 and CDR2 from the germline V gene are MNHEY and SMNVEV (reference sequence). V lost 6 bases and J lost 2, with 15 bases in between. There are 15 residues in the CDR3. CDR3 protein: CASSLDRGLTDTQYF. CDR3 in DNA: TGTGCCAGCAGCCTGGACAGAGGACTCACAGATACGCAGTATTTT.

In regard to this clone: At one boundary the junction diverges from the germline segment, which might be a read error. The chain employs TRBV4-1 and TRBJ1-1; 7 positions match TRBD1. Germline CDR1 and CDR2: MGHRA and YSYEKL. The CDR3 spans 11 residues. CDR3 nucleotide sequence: TGCGCCAGCAGCAAAGACAGGGCCGCTTTCTTT. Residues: CASSKDRAAFF.

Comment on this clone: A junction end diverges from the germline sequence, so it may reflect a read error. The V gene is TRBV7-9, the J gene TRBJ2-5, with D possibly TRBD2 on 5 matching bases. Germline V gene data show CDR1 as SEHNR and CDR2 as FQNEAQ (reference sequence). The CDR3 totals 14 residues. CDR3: CSSSRGLAGETQYF. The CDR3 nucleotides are TGTTCCAGCAGCCGCGGGCTAGCTGGGGAGACCCAGTACTTC. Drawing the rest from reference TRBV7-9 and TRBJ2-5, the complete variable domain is DTGVSQNPRHKITKRGQNVTFRCDPISEHNRLYWYRQTLGQGPEFLTYFQNEAQLEKSRLLSDRFSAERPKGSFSTLEIQRTEQGDSAMYLCSSSRGLAGETQYFGPGTRLLVL.

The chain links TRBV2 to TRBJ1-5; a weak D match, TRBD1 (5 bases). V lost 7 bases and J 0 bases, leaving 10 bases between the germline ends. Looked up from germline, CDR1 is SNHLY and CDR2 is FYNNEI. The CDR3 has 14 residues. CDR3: CASNGGGSNQPQHF. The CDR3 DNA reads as TGTGCCAGCAACGGGGGAGGTAGCAATCAGCCCCAGCATTTT.

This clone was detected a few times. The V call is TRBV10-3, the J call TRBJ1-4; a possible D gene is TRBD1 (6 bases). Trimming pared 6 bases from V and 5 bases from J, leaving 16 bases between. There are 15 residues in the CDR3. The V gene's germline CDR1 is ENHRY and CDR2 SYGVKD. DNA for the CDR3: TGTGCCATCAGCCCGATGAATGGACAGAATGAAAAACTGTTTTTT. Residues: CAISPMNGQNEKLFF.

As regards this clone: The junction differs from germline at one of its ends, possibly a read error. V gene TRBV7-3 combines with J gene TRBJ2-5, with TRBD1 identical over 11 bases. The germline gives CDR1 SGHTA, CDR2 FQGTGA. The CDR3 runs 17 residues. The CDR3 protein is CASSQEGTGGVQETQYF. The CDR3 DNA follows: TGCGCCAGCAGCCAAGAGGGGACAGGGGGAGTCCAAGAGACCCAGTACTTC. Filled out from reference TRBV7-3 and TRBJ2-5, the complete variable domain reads GAGVSQTPSNKVTEKGKYVELRCDPISGHTALYWYRQSLGQGPEFLIYFQGTGAADDSGLPNDRFFAVRPEGSVSTLKIQRTERGDSAVYLCASSQEGTGGVQETQYFGPGTRLLVL.

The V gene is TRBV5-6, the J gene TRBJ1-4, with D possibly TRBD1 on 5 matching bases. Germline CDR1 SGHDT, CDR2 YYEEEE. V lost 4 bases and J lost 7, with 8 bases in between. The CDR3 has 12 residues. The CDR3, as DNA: TGTGCCAGCAGCGCTACAGGTGAAAAACTGTTTTTT. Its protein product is CASSATGEKLFF.